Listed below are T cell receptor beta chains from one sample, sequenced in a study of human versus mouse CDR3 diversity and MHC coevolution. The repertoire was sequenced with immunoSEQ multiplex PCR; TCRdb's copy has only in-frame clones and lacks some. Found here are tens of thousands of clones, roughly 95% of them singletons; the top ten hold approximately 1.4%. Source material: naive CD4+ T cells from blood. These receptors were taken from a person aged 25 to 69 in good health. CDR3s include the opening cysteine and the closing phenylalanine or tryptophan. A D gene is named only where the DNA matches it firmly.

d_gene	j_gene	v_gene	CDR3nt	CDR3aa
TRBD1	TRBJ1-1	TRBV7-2	TGTGCCAGCAGCTTGAACCGGGACAGGGTCCCTGAAGCTTTCTTT	CASSLNRDRVPEAFF
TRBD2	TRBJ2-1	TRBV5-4	TGTGCCAGCAGCTTGTCTCTAGCGGGTGGCTACAATGAGCAGTTCTTC	CASSLSLAGGYNEQFF
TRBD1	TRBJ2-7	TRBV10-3	TGTGCCATCAGTGAGACGGGACAGGGGGCCTACGAGCAGTACTTC	CAISETGQGAYEQYF
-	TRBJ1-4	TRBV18	TGTGCCAGCTCACCCCTGGACGGGGCAACTAATGAAAAACTGTTTTTT	CASSPLDGATNEKLFF
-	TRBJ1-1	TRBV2	TGTGCCAGCAAAGACAGACCCTACACTGAAGCTTTCTTT	CASKDRPYTEAFF
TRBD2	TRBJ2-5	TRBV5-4	TGTGCCAGCAGCGAGAGAGCTAGCGGGGGCCCCGGAGGAGAGACCCAGTACTTC	CASSERASGGPGGETQYF
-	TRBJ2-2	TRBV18	TGTGCCAGCTCACGGTTTCAGGGAAACACCGGGGAGCTGTTTTTT	CASSRFQGNTGELFF
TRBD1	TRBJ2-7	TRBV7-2	TGTGCCAGCAGCTTCGGACAGGGGGTATACGAGCAGTACTTC	CASSFGQGVYEQYF
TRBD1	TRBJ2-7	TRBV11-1	TGTGCCAGCAGCTCCCAGGACAGGGGATCCTACGAGCAGTACTTC	CASSSQDRGSYEQYF
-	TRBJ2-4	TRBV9	TGTGCCAGCAGCGTAGCGGGTCAAACCAAAAACATTCAGTACTTC	CASSVAGQTKNIQYF
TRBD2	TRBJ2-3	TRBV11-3	TGTGCCAGCAGCCCTATAGCGGGGACCACAGATACGCAGTATTTT	CASSPIAGTTDTQYF
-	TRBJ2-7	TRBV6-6	TGTGCCAGCGGTCGGGTTTACGAGCAGTACTTC	CASGRVYEQYF
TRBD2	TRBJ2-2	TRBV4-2	TGTGCCAGCAGCCAAGTAGGGCTAGCGGGAGTAGTTAACACCGGGGAGCTGTTTTTT	CASSQVGLAGVVNTGELFF
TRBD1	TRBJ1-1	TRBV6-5	TGTGCCAGCAGAGCCGGGACAGCTAACACTGAAGCTTTCTTT	CASRAGTANTEAFF